Each of the 5 T cell receptor beta chains below was sequenced from the same sample in a study of blood T cell repertoires in COVID-19. The table came from immunoSEQ multiplex PCR; TCRdb's copy has only in-frame clones and leaves some out. The repertoire holds 150,000 to 200,000 clones, with roughly nine tenths as singletons. Source material: peripheral blood. The receptors come from a man aged 70-80 years with active or convalescent COVID-19.

Remarks on this clone: Within the sample, other DNA sequences also encode this same CDR3. The chain joins TRBV5-1 to TRBJ1-4, with TRBD1 matching over 10 bases. Trimming cost V 4 bases and J 6 bases; bases outside gene matches: 3. This CDR3 is built from 14 residues. Germline-derived CDR1 and CDR2 are SGHRS and YFSETQ. CDR3 sequence: CASSLGTGDEKLFF. In DNA, the CDR3 is TGCGCCAGCAGCCTGGGGACAGGGGATGAAAAACTGTTTTTT.

The chain links TRBV5-1 to TRBJ2-5; D remains unclear. The ends were cut back, 4 bases at V and 2 bases at J, with 15 bases in the middle. Germline V gene data show CDR1 as SGHRS and CDR2 as YFSETQ. There are 15 residues in the CDR3. CDR3: CASSRSLAAQETQYF. CDR3 DNA sequence: TGCGCCAGCAGCCGTTCACTTGCCGCACAAGAGACCCAGTACTTC.

This clone was picked up a small number of times. The V and J genes are TRBV27 and TRBJ2-7; tentative D call: TRBD2 (6 bases). The CDR3 sequence is 18 residues long. Germline loops: CDR1 MNHEY, CDR2 SMNVEV (reference sequence). V lost 6 bases and J lost 4, with 28 bases in between. The CDR3 region has the DNA TGTGCCAGCAGCCCCTTATCCGCCTCGACGGGAGAAAGGTACGAGCAGTACTTC. It specifies CASSPLSASTGERYEQYF.

This clone has just one count. V and J are TRBV3-1 (or the pseudogene TRBV3-2) and TRBJ1-5; D not certain. The length of the CDR3 is 15 residues. V gave up 0 bases and J gave up 3 bases, with 9 bases separating them. Germline V lookup: CDR1 LGHDT, CDR2 YNNKEL (reference sequence). This chain's CDR3 is CASSQDPQLNQPQHF. The CDR3 DNA reads TGTGCCAGCAGCCAAGATCCACAGCTCAATCAGCCCCAGCATTTT.

V and J are TRBV20-1 and TRBJ2-5, with D uncertain. Germline V gene lookup returns CDR1 DFQATT and CDR2 SNEGSKA (reference sequence). V was pared by 6 bases and J by 4 bases, with 9 bases between. The CDR3 is 11 amino acids. CDR3 loop: CSARFLETQYF. CDR3 nucleotide sequence: TGCAGTGCCCGTTTTTTAGAGACCCAGTACTTC.